Shown below are 7 T cell receptor beta chains from a single sample sequenced in a study of metastatic and nonmetastatic thyroid tumors. TCRdb re-called clones from the PCR reads using MiXCR. This table holds roughly 40,000 clones, about an eighth found once. Each patient went into thyroid surgery without having received any treatment. What was sequenced was blood. Receptors originate from a male donor with papillary thyroid cancer or a benign thyroid nodule (not recorded which). Some clones in this sample may be carry-over from other donors' samples.

The chain has TRBV19 and TRBJ1-5; no definite D call. CDR3 size: 15 residues. V was clipped by 3 bases and J by 5 bases, with 14 bases between them. Per germline, CDR1 LNHDA and CDR2 SQIVND (reference sequence). This chain's CDR3 is CASSIVEWGDQPQHF. The CDR3 DNA sequence: TGTGCCAGTAGTATCGTGGAATGGGGAGATCAGCCCCAGCATTTT. The variable domain in full, completed from reference TRBV19 and TRBJ1-5, reads DGGITQSPKYLFRKEGQNVTLSCEQNLNHDAMYWYRQDPGQGLRLIYYSQIVNDFQKGDIAEGYSVSREKKESFPLTVTSAQKNPTAFYLCASSIVEWGDQPQHFGDGTRLSIL.

The chain employs TRBV28 and TRBJ1-6, with 9 bases identical to TRBD1. Trimming removed 4 bases from V and 9 bases from J; junction bases left unmatched: 10. The CDR3 totals 16 residues. Germline V CDR1 and CDR2: MDHEN, SYDVKM. CDR3 amino acids: CASSSAGTGTGSPLHF. CDR3 nucleotides: TGTGCCAGCAGTTCAGCCGGGACAGGGACAGGTTCACCCCTCCACTTT.

This clone was picked up many times. This rearrangement joins TRBV20-1 to TRBJ2-7; 9 nucleotides match TRBD2. CDR1 DFQATT and CDR2 SNEGSKA come from the germline V gene (reference sequence). J was trimmed by 4 bases and V by 5 bases; bases with no gene match: 3. CDR3 length: 12 amino acids. The CDR3 spells CSALAGKYEQYF. The CDR3 region has the DNA TGCAGTGCTCTAGCGGGAAAGTACGAGCAGTACTTC.

This clone was seen repeatedly, ten times or more. The rearrangement joins TRBV20-1 to TRBJ2-2; D ambiguous. The CDR3 extends over 13 amino acids. Trimming took 6 bases from V and 5 from J, leaving 13 bases between them. CDR1 and CDR2 from the germline V gene are DFQATT and SNEGSKA (reference sequence). The CDR3 DNA is TGCAGTGCACCCCGCAAGCAAACCGGGGAGCTGTTTTTT. This encodes CSAPRKQTGELFF.

As for this clone: This may arise from a read error, as a much more abundant clone is one base away. The CDR3 sequence: CASRPSGESGYEQYF. Written as DNA, the CDR3 is TGTGCCAGCAGACCATCTGGGGAGAGCGGCTACGAGCAGTACTTC. The chain uses TRBV4-2 and TRBJ2-7; weak D call: TRBD2 (5 bases). Per germline, CDR1 LGHNA and CDR2 YNFKEQ. V lost 6 bases, J lost 3 bases, and 18 bases lay in between. The CDR3 covers 15 residues.

This clone was seen only a few times. The chain employs TRBV5-4 and TRBJ2-1; D is unclear. This CDR3 contains 12 residues. V dropped 4 bases and J dropped 7 bases, with 9 bases sitting between them. Germline V lookup: CDR1 SGHNT, CDR2 YYREEE (reference sequence). The CDR3 DNA follows: TGTGCCAGCAGCACACCGCGGAATGAGCAGTTCTTC. Protein: CASSTPRNEQFF. Looking up the rest from reference TRBV5-4 and TRBJ2-1 gives the full variable domain: ETGVTQSPTHLIKTRGQQVTLRCSSQSGHNTVSWYQQALGQGPQFIFQYYREEENGRGNFPPRFSGLQFPNYSSELNVNALELDDSALYLCASSTPRNEQFFGPGTRLTVL.

The chain uses TRBV9 and TRBJ1-5; tentatively, D is TRBD1 (6 bases). Germline-derived CDR1 and CDR2 are SGDLS and YYNGEE. This CDR3 is 13 amino acids long. Between the trimmed V and J ends, which lost 0 bases and 5 bases, there was a span of 6 bases. CDR3 in DNA: TGTGCCAGCAGCGTAGACAGGGATCAGCCCCAGCATTTT. It specifies CASSVDRDQPQHF.